This TCR beta chain derives from a study of graft-versus-host responses after intestinal transplantation. For the study at large: Each recipient received a multivisceral, liver-intestinal, or isolated intestinal graft. Study-wide points: An association linked early post-transplant HvG declines with peak circulating GvH clone levels. Some GvH clones were seen earlier in gut or blood, suggesting intestinal origin.

This clone occurred once. The antigen is not known. Per the germline V gene, CDR1 is MDHEN and CDR2 is SYDVKM. V lost 3 bases to trimming and J lost 5 bases, with 2 bases between them. The CDR3 covers 11 residues. This table comes from immunoSEQ multiplex PCR, and its TCRdb copy is limited to in-frame clones, with some not included. The table shows just under 65,000 clones, with 90% occurring only once. This sequence joins TRBV28 and TRBJ2-1; D remains unclear. The specimen comprised unstimulated CD8+ T cells sorted from spleen or lymph node cells, sampled before transplant. This TCR was recovered from a human donor who was the organ donor for an intestinal transplant. CDR3 coding DNA: TGTGCCAGCAGTTTTAACAATGAGCAGTTCTTC. Its protein is CASSFNNEQFF.